This TCR beta chain was observed in a study of CD8 T cells in ankylosing spondylitis. The length of the CDR3 is 12 residues. CDR1 is DFQATT, CDR2 SNEGSKA, per germline (reference sequence). V lost 6 bases and J lost 5; bases outside the gene matches: 3. Whole-study results and caveats: The study identified a TCR beta motif of roughly eight highly homologous variants that appeared characteristic of ankylosing spondylitis blood.

Each CDR3 protein gets one entry after TCRdb re-called the 5' RACE reads with MiXCR. The sample has hundreds of thousands of distinct CDR3 sequences, 10% to 15% seen once; the top ten hold 0.51%. This clonotype has a handful of counts. The antigen is not known. The V gene is TRBV20-1, the J gene TRBJ2-7; 11 bases fit TRBD2. This sequence was found in a male donor with ankylosing spondylitis. Sequencing was performed on blood, either unsorted or a sorted T cell fraction (not recorded which). The CDR3 nucleotides are TGCAGTGCCTCGACTAGCGGGAACGAGCAGTACTTC. This codes for CSASTSGNEQYF.